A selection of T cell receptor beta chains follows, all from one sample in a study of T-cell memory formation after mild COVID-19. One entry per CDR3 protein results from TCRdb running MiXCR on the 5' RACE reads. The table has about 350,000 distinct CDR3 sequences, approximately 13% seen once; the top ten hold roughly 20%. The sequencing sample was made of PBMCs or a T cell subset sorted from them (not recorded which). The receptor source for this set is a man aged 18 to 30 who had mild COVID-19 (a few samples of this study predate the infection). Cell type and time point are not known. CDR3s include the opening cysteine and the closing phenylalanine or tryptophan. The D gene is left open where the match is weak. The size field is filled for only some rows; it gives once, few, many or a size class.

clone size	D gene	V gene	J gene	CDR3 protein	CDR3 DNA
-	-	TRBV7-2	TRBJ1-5	CASSPAQGSPPQHF	TGTGCCAGCAGCCCGGCACAGGGTTCTCCGCCCCAGCATTTT
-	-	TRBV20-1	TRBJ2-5	CSAWGRVGETQYF	TGCAGTGCTTGGGGGCGGGTGGGAGAGACCCAGTACTTC
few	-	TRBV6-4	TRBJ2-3	CASSDSGGGGDTQYF	TGTGCCAGCAGTGACTCGGGGGGGGGCGGAGATACGCAGTATTTT
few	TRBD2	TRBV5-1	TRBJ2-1	CASTSYLADNEQFF	TGCGCCAGCACCTCGTACCTAGCGGACAATGAGCAGTTCTTC
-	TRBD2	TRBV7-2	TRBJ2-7	CASSLAGTRKNEQYF	TGTGCCAGCAGCTTAGCAGGGACTAGGAAAAACGAGCAGTACTTC
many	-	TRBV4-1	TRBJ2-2	CASSLDREGTGELFF	TGCGCCAGCAGCCTGGACAGGGAGGGCACCGGGGAGCTGTTTTTT
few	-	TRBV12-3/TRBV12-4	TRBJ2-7	CASSRTAITTYEQYF	TGTGCCAGCAGTCGGACAGCTATCACAACATACGAGCAGTACTTC
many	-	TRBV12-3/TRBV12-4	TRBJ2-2	CASSLKGELFF	TGTGCCAGCAGCCTAAAGGGGGAGCTGTTTTTT
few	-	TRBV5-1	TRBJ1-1	CASSLGRGGMNTEAFF	TGCGCCAGCAGCTTGGGACGAGGAGGCATGAACACTGAAGCTTTCTTT
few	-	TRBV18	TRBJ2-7	CASSPPDSPYEQYF	TGTGCCAGCTCACCACCCGACAGTCCCTACGAGCAGTACTTC
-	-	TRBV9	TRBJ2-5	CASSHSAENGETQYF	TGTGCCAGCAGCCACTCCGCGGAGAACGGAGAGACCCAGTACTTC
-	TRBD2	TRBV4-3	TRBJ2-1	CASSRKRGPSYNEQFF	TGCGCCAGCAGCCGGAAGCGGGGGCCTTCCTACAATGAGCAGTTCTTC
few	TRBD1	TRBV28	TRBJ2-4	CASSLQYRGVTKNIQYF	TGTGCCAGCAGTTTGCAATACAGGGGAGTAACCAAAAACATTCAGTACTTC
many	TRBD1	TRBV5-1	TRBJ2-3	CASSLIVGTGLSDTQYF	TGCGCCAGCAGCTTGATCGTCGGGACAGGGCTATCAGATACGCAGTATTTT
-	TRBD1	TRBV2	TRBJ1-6	CASSEDRVADVENSPLHF	TGTGCCAGCAGTGAGGACAGGGTTGCGGATGTAGAAAATTCACCCCTCCACTTT
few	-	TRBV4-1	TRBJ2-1	CASSFWAGSYNEQFF	TGCGCCAGCAGTTTTTGGGCGGGCTCCTACAATGAGCAGTTCTTC
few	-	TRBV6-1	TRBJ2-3	CASSAREIGTTDTQYF	TGTGCCAGCAGTGCAAGGGAAATTGGTACCACAGATACGCAGTATTTT